These 22 T cell receptor beta chains were all obtained from the same sample, sequenced in a study of T-cell memory formation after mild COVID-19. TCRdb re-called the 5' RACE reads through MiXCR, storing one row per CDR3 protein. Of hundreds of thousands of distinct CDR3 sequences listed, around 15% are singletons. Sequencing was performed on PBMCs or a T cell subset sorted from them (not recorded which). Source of these receptors: a man in his late teens or twenties who had mild COVID-19 (a few samples of this study predate the infection). Cell type and time point are not known.

V usage is TRBV19 and J usage is TRBJ2-3; 9 bases fit TRBD2. This CDR3 is built from 16 residues. V was clipped by 5 bases and J by 1 base; unmatched bases: 7. Per germline, CDR1 LNHDA and CDR2 SQIVND (reference sequence). DNA of the CDR3: TGTGCCAGTAGTGCCTACTCTAGCGGGGGCACAGATACGCAGTATTTT. Residues: CASSAYSSGGTDTQYF.

This clonotype has a handful of counts. The chain recombines TRBV7-6 with TRBJ2-1; no firm D call. Germline V gene lookup returns CDR1 SGHVS and CDR2 FNYEAQ. CDR3 length: 15 amino acids. The germline V and J ends were trimmed by 2 bases and 7 bases, with 15 bases remaining between them. CDR3 coding DNA: TGTGCCAGCAGCTTATATCGGGCGGCGCGGAATGAGCAGTTCTTC. Residues: CASSLYRAARNEQFF.

This clonotype was detected only a few times. The CDR3: CATSRDTAINYGYTF. The CDR3 DNA sequence: TGTGCCACCAGCAGAGATACCGCTATCAACTATGGCTACACCTTC. The chain has TRBV15 and TRBJ1-2; D unclear. The V end lost 0 bases, the J end lost 2 bases, and 10 bases lay between the germline ends. The CDR3 is 15 residues long. Germline assignment: CDR1 LNHNV and CDR2 YYDKDF (reference sequence).

This clonotype was detected a few times. The chain uses TRBV11-2 and TRBJ2-4; D call uncertain. Germline V gene sequence: CDR1 SGHAT, CDR2 FQNNGV. The CDR3 totals 15 residues. V lost 4 bases and J lost 0, with 10 bases in between. CDR3 in DNA: TGTGCCAGCAGCTACGGACGGGTAGCCAAAAACATTCAGTACTTC. Its protein product is CASSYGRVAKNIQYF.

This clonotype was seen a few times. The chain links TRBV5-1 to TRBJ2-1; D might be TRBD1 (5 bases). The CDR3 contains 15 residues. V was cut by 2 bases and J by 7 bases, with 16 bases left in between. Germline-derived CDR1 and CDR2 are SGHRS and YFSETQ. CDR3 region: CASSFRVRQWNEQFF. As DNA, the CDR3 is TGCGCCAGCAGCTTCAGGGTACGGCAGTGGAATGAGCAGTTCTTC.

The CDR3 nucleotides read TGTGCCAGCGGGTCGGGGACCCAGTACTTC. Its translation: CASGSGTQYF. The rearrangement joins TRBV5-6 to TRBJ2-5; D ambiguous. The CDR3 covers 10 residues. Trimming left V 7 bases short and J 7 bases short, with 8 bases between. The germline gives CDR1 SGHDT, CDR2 YYEEEE.

The V call is TRBV7-6, the J call TRBJ2-4; perhaps TRBD1 as D (5 bases). The CDR3 runs 15 residues. The germline V gene has CDR1 SGHVS and CDR2 FNYEAQ. Trimming shortened V by 2 bases and J by 4 bases, and 12 bases separated the two germline ends. The CDR3 region is CASSLTDSVKNIQYF. Written as DNA, the CDR3 is TGTGCCAGCAGCTTAACAGACAGCGTGAAAAACATTCAGTACTTC.

This clonotype appeared a few times. This rearrangement joins TRBV7-3 to TRBJ2-1; no reliable D call. Germline V CDR1 and CDR2: SGHTA, FQGTGA. The CDR3 is made up of 14 amino acids. V gave up 5 bases and J gave up 0 bases, with 8 bases separating them. DNA of the CDR3: TGTGCCAGCAGCGTCCTCGACTCCTACAATGAGCAGTTCTTC. It yields the protein CASSVLDSYNEQFF.

The J gene is TRBJ2-7, the V gene TRBV12-3 or TRBV12-4; 12 positions match TRBD2. The CDR3 totals 14 residues. V was clipped by 7 bases and J by 5 bases; unmatched bases: 6. The CDR3 reads CASNLAGGRDEQYF. The CDR3 nucleotides read TGTGCCAGCAACCTAGCGGGGGGGCGGGACGAGCAGTACTTC.

This clonotype has ten or more counts. The rearrangement uses TRBV28 and TRBJ2-5; perhaps D is TRBD1 or TRBD2 (5 bases each). V shed 2 bases and J shed 9 bases, with 13 bases lying between them. CDR1 MDHEN and CDR2 SYDVKM come from the germline V gene. The CDR3 spans 13 residues. CDR3 loop: CASSLGTASPQYF. As DNA, the CDR3 is TGTGCCAGCAGTTTAGGGACGGCGAGCCCCCAGTACTTC.

In this sample, this clonotype turned up many times. The chain links TRBV12-3 or TRBV12-4 to TRBJ2-3; 7 bases are a match to TRBD1. V shed 5 bases, J shed 4 bases, and the junction held 9 bases outside the gene matches. The CDR3 length is 15 residues. The CDR3 DNA is TGTGCCAGCAGTCCCCCAGGGGGTAGGGCAGATACGCAGTATTTT. Translated, it gives CASSPPGGRADTQYF.

This chain links TRBV15 with TRBJ2-1, with D possibly matching TRBD2 (6 bases). This CDR3 contains 15 residues. The germline V gene has CDR1 LNHNV and CDR2 YYDKDF (reference sequence). Deletions cut 0 bases from V and 8 bases from J, with 14 bases between. DNA of the CDR3: TGTGCCACCAGCAGAGATCCCGGACTAATCTATGAGCAGTTCTTC. This encodes CATSRDPGLIYEQFF.

There are a few counts of this clonotype. V usage is TRBV28 and J usage is TRBJ2-1; D perhaps matches TRBD2 (5 bases). There are 15 residues in the CDR3. The germline V gene encodes CDR1 MDHEN and CDR2 SYDVKM. V dropped 7 bases and J dropped 3 bases, with 16 bases sitting between them. The CDR3 DNA follows: TGTGCCAGCACCCCCGCGGACTTTGGCTACAATGAGCAGTTCTTC. It translates to CASTPADFGYNEQFF.

This clonotype was detected only a few times. The chain employs TRBV2 and TRBJ2-7, with D possibly matching TRBD2 (7 bases). Trimming pared 8 bases from V and 4 bases from J, leaving 12 bases between. Germline values: CDR1 SNHLY, CDR2 FYNNEI. This CDR3 comprises 12 residues. The CDR3 coding sequence is TGTGCCAGCTGGAGGGGGGGATACGAGCAGTACTTC. This codes for CASWRGGYEQYF. The whole variable domain, remainder taken from reference TRBV2 and TRBJ2-7, is EPEVTQTPSHQVTQMGQEVILRCVPISNHLYFYWYRQILGQKVEFLVSFYNNEISEKSEIFDDQFSVERPDGSNFTLKIRSTKLEDSAMYFCASWRGGYEQYFGPGTRLTVT.

This clonotype was picked up many times. V and J are TRBV13 and TRBJ1-6, with D hard to call. The CDR3 is 14 amino acids. V lost 0 bases and J lost 7, with 7 bases in between. In germline, CDR1 is PRHDT, CDR2 FYEKMQ (reference sequence). The CDR3 loop reads CASSLGGWNSPLHF. CDR3 in DNA: TGTGCCAGCAGCTTAGGGGGGTGGAATTCACCCCTCCACTTT.

The chain couples TRBV7-2 to TRBJ1-2, with TRBD1 matching 8 bases. CDR3 length: 16 residues. V lost 5 bases and J lost 1; bases outside the gene matches: 9. The germline V gene has CDR1 SGHTA and CDR2 FQGNSA. The CDR3 nucleotides read TGTGCCAGCAGCACGAGTCCGACAGGGGTTAACTATGGCTACACCTTC. Translation gives CASSTSPTGVNYGYTF.

This clonotype has just one count. The chain has TRBV29-1 and TRBJ1-5; 9 bases are a match to TRBD1. The trim removed 6 bases at V and 5 bases at J, leaving 5 bases unmatched. Germline values: CDR1 SQVTM, CDR2 ANQGSEA. CDR3 size: 13 residues. Here the CDR3 reads CSVQGAWDQPQHF. CDR3 coding DNA: TGCAGCGTACAGGGGGCGTGGGATCAGCCCCAGCATTTT.

Only a few counts were recorded for this clonotype. The chain recombines TRBV7-9 with TRBJ1-2; TRBD1 agrees at 9 bases. The length of the CDR3 is 14 residues. The germline gives CDR1 SEHNR, CDR2 FQNEAQ (reference sequence). V shed 5 bases, J shed 2 bases, and the junction held 3 bases outside the gene matches. Here the CDR3 DNA reads TGTGCCAGCAGCAGGGGACAGGGAAACTATGGCTACACCTTC. Its translation is CASSRGQGNYGYTF.

The chain has TRBV4-3 and TRBJ1-2, with D unresolved. V lost 8 bases, J lost 6 bases, and 22 bases lay in between. The CDR3 consists of 15 residues. The germline gives CDR1 LGHNA, CDR2 YSLEER. CDR3 bases: TGCGCCAGCCAACATCGGACGGATAGCGAACATGGCTACACCTTC. Its protein product is CASQHRTDSEHGYTF.

The genes are TRBV12-3 or TRBV12-4 and TRBJ2-7; tentatively, D is TRBD1 (5 bases). This CDR3 has 12 amino acids. V was clipped by 3 bases and J by 8 bases, with 11 bases between them. The CDR3 coding sequence is TGTGCCAGCAGTTTTTGGACACCCCAGCAGTACTTC. Encoded protein: CASSFWTPQQYF.

This clonotype was recorded at least ten times. The chain couples TRBV27 to TRBJ2-7, with 9 positions matching TRBD1. Trimming cost V 6 bases and J 3 bases; bases outside gene matches: 3. Looked up from germline, CDR1 is MNHEY and CDR2 is SMNVEV (reference sequence). The CDR3 totals 13 residues. CDR3: CASRGGQGYEQYF. CDR3 coding DNA: TGTGCCAGCAGGGGGGGACAGGGCTACGAGCAGTACTTC.

This clonotype was picked up a small number of times. The chain uses TRBV7-2 and TRBJ1-2, with 8 bases identical to TRBD1. The J segment lost 4 bases and the V segment lost 1 base, leaving 5 bases of the junction unmatched. Looked up from germline, CDR1 is SGHTA and CDR2 is FQGNSA. The CDR3 loop spans 15 amino acids. CDR3 bases: TGTGCCAGCAGCTTAGGGACAGGGTTGGTCTATGGCTACACCTTC. It specifies CASSLGTGLVYGYTF.